This T cell receptor beta chain derives from a study of breast tumors, draining lymph nodes, adjacent tissues. TCRdb fed the multiplex PCR reads into MiXCR, producing one record per CDR3 protein. The data hold about 140,000 distinct CDR3 sequences, with about 31% observed a single time. Samples came from axillary lymph nodes draining the breast cancer. The CDR3 runs to 11 residues. Trimming left V 3 bases short and J 7 bases short, with 7 bases between. CDR1 and CDR2 (germline): DFQATT, SNEGSKA (reference sequence). Sequencing was performed on axillary lymph node tissue. This clonotype originated in a female donor with breast cancer. Some clones in this sample may be carry-over from other donors' samples. The chain couples TRBV20-1 to TRBJ2-1, with D hard to call. This chain's CDR3 is CSASGVNEQFF. The CDR3 nucleotides read TGCAGTGCTAGCGGAGTAAATGAGCAGTTCTTC.